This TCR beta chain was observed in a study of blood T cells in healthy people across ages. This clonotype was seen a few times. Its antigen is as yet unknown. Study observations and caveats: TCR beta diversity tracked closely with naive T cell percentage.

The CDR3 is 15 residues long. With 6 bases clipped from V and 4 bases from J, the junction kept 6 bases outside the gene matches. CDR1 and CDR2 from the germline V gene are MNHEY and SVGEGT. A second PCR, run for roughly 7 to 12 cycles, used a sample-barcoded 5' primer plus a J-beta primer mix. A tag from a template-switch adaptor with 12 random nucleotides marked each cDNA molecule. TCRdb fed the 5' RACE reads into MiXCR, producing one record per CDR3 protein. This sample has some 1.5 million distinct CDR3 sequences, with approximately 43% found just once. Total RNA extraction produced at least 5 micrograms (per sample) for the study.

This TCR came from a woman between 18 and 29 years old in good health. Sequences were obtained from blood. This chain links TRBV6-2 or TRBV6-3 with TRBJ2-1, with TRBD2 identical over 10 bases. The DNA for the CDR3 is TGTGCCAGCAGATCGACTAGCGGGCTTTACAATGAGCAGTTCTTC. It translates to CASRSTSGLYNEQFF.